This T cell receptor beta chain appears in the sequencing data of a study of cytomegalovirus exposure and HLA in healthy donors. General observations from the study: What a later analysis reportedly showed was that an Asian-associated ancestry cluster had fewer N-insertions than the roughly 670-donor mean. Cytomegalovirus-associated TCR beta chains were listed, numbering more than 150. Accurate HLA-A and HLA-B prediction from TCR beta sequences was reported for most subjects.

In regard to this clone: Its antigen remains unknown.

The PCR used 60 Vbeta and 13 Jbeta primers. Clones were read by immunoSEQ multiplex PCR, and TCRdb kept only the in-frame ones, dropping some. This table holds 100,000 or so clones, 70% to 80% found once. Sequencing was carried out using PBMCs. This receptor was taken from a female donor in good health and CMV-seropositive.

As DNA, the CDR3 is TGTGCCAGCAGCCCCCGGGACAGGGGGCGCTCAAATGAGCAGTTCTTC. This sequence encodes CASSPRDRGRSNEQFF. The V call is TRBV7-9, the J call TRBJ2-1; TRBD1 matches at 12 bases. This CDR3 region has 16 residues. The germline gives CDR1 SEHNR, CDR2 FQNEAQ (reference sequence). The V gene end was trimmed by 5 bases and the J gene end by 7 bases; junction bases not matched to a gene: 9.